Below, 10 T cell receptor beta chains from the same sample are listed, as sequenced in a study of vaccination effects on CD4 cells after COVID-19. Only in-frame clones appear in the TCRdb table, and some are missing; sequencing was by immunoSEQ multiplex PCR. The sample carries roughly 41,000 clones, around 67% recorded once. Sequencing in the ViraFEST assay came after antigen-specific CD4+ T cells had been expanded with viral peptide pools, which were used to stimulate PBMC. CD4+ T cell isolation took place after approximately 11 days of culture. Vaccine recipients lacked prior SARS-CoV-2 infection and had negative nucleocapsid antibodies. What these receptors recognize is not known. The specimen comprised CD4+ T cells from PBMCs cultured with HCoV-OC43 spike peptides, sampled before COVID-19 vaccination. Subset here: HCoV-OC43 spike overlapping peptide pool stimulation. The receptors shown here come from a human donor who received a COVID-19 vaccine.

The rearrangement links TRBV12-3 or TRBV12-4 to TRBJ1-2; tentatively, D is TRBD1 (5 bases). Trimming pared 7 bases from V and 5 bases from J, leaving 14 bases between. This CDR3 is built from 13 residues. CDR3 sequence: CASTSGGDYGYTF. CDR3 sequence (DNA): TGTGCCAGCACGAGTGGGGGGGATTATGGCTACACCTTC.

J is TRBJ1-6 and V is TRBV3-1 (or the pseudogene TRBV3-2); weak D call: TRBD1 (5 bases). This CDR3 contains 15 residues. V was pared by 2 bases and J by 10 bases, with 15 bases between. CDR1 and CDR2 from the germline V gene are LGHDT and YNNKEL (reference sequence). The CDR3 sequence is CASSQTQVIGSPLHF. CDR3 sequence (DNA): TGTGCCAGCAGCCAAACACAGGTTATAGGATCACCCCTCCACTTT.

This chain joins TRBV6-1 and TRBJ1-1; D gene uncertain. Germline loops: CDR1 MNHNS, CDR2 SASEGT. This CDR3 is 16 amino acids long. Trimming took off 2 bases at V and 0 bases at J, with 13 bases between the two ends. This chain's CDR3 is CASSERFYRLNTEAFF. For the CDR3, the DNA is TGTGCCAGCAGTGAACGGTTTTACAGATTGAACACTGAAGCTTTCTTT.

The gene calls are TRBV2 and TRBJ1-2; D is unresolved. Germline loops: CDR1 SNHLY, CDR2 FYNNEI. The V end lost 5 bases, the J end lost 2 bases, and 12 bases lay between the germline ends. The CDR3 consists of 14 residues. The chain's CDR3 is CASSKDGFNYGYTF. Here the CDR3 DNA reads TGTGCCAGCAGTAAGGATGGGTTCAACTATGGCTACACCTTC.

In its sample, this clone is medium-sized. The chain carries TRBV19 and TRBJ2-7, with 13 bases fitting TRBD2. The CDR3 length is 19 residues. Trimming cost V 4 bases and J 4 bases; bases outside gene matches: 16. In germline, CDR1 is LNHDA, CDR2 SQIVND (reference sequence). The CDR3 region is CASSRGAGLAGESAYEQYF. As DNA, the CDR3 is TGTGCCAGTAGTAGAGGCGCAGGACTAGCGGGAGAAAGTGCGTACGAGCAGTACTTC.

In DNA, the CDR3 is TGCGCCAGCAGTTATAGCGGAGACACAGATACGCAGTATTTT. Translation gives CASSYSGDTDTQYF. The genes are TRBV5-1 and TRBJ2-3, with D possibly matching TRBD2 (6 bases). V was pared by 5 bases and J by 2 bases, with 12 bases between. The germline V gene encodes CDR1 SGHRS and CDR2 YFSETQ. The CDR3 totals 14 residues.

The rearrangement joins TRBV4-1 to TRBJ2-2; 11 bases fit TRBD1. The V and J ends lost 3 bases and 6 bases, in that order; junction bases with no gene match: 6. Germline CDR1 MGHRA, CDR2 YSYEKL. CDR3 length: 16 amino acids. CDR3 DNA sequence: TGCGCCAGCAGCCAGGACCCGGGACAGGGGGCCGGGGAGCTGTTTTTT. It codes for CASSQDPGQGAGELFF.

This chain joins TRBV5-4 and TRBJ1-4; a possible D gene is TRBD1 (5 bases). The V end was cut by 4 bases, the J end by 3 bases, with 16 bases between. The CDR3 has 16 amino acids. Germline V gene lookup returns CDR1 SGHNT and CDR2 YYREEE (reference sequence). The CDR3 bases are TGTGCCAGCAGCCTCGCGGGGGATTCCCCTAATGAAAAACTGTTTTTT. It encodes CASSLAGDSPNEKLFF.

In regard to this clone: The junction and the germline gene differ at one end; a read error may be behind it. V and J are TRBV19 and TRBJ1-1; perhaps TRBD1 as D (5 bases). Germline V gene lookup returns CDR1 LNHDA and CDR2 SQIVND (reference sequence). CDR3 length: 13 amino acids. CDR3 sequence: CASSSGPDFPPRF. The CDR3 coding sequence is TGTGCCAGTAGTTCGGGACCCGATTTCCCCCCCCGATTT.

CDR3 sequence (DNA): TGTGCCAGCAGTTTAGGAACGGGGAACGCGCACACCGGGGAGCTGTTTTTT. Translating gives CASSLGTGNAHTGELFF. The chain couples TRBV27 to TRBJ2-2, with D maybe TRBD2 (5 bases). The length of the CDR3 is 17 residues. The germline V gene has CDR1 MNHEY and CDR2 SMNVEV (reference sequence). Trimming took 2 bases from V and 3 from J, leaving 16 bases between them.